This T cell receptor (beta chain) was documented in a study of CD8 T cells in ankylosing spondylitis. The V end was cut by 3 bases, the J end by 1 base, with 13 bases between. In germline, CDR1 is DFQATT, CDR2 SNEGSKA (reference sequence). The CDR3 is made up of 15 amino acids. A single record per CDR3 protein comes from TCRdb applying MiXCR to the 5' RACE reads. This sample yields about 840,000 distinct CDR3 sequences, of which 12% are seen a single time; under 0.6% belongs to the top ten. This clonotype occurred a few times. The antigen remains unidentified. General study points: Made up of eight highly homologous variants, a TCR beta motif appeared characteristic of ankylosing spondylitis blood.

The source material was blood, either unsorted or a sorted T cell fraction (not recorded which). The chain has TRBV20-1 and TRBJ1-5; D gene ambiguous. This receptor was taken from a male donor with ankylosing spondylitis. As DNA, the CDR3 is TGCAGTGCTAGTTTGGAGGGCCGGAGCAATCAGCCCCAGCATTTT. Translated: CSASLEGRSNQPQHF.